Following are 18 T cell receptor beta chains from one sample sequenced in a study of OX40 agonist ivuxolimab in advanced cancers. The method was immunoSEQ multiplex PCR; TCRdb's version includes in-frame clones alone and lacks a portion of them. The repertoire includes some 74,000 clones, roughly 78% of them detected once, and 4% to 6% sits in the top ten. Sequencing was performed on CD4+ or CD8+ T cells sorted from blood, taken in a trial of the OX40 agonist ivuxolimab. The receptors derive from an adult with an advanced solid tumor such as melanoma, head and neck, liver or kidney cancer.

This clone was seen a single time. No DNA is shown, since the ends of the CDR3 on it are uncertain; the CDR3 is the one TCRdb lists. This chain connects TRBV19 to TRBJ2-6. The CDR3 is 17 residues long, counting both termini. Germline V gives CDR1 LNHDA, CDR2 SQIVND (reference sequence). CDR3 loop: CASSLGMGSSGANVLTF.

The chain combines TRBV7-9 with TRBJ1-4; TRBD1 aligns across 9 bases. Trimming took 5 bases from V and 8 from J; bases not matched to a gene: 6. The CDR3 runs 14 residues. Germline-derived CDR1 and CDR2 are SEHNR and FQNEAQ (reference sequence). DNA for the CDR3: TGTGCCAGCAGCAGGACAGGGGAGGTGGAAAAACTGTTTTTT. Protein product: CASSRTGEVEKLFF.

The J gene is TRBJ2-3, the V gene TRBV5-4; D is tentatively TRBD1 or TRBD2 (5 bases each). Trimming stripped 1 base from V and 6 bases from J, with 12 bases between. The CDR3 contains 14 residues. Germline V gene data show CDR1 as SGHNT and CDR2 as YYREEE (reference sequence). The chain's CDR3 is CASSLKGWDDTQYF. In DNA, the CDR3 is TGTGCCAGCAGCTTGAAGGGCTGGGACGATACGCAGTATTTT.

This chain connects TRBV29-1 to TRBJ1-1, with 8 positions matching TRBD1. V dropped 6 bases and J dropped 11; count of bases not matched to a gene: 11. CDR1 is SQVTM and CDR2 is ANQGSEA in the germline V gene. CDR3 length: 12 amino acids. CDR3: CSVGGQGGVAFF. In DNA form, the CDR3 reads TGCAGCGTGGGAGGACAGGGTGGAGTGGCTTTCTTT.

V usage is TRBV6-5 and J usage is TRBJ1-2; D perhaps matches TRBD1 (5 bases). V gave up 5 bases and J gave up 4 bases, with 14 bases separating them. CDR3 size: 14 residues. CDR1 is MNHEY, CDR2 SVGAGI, per germline. The CDR3 bases are TGTGCCAGCAGTCCCCGGGACGGAGGCTATGGCTACACCTTC. This gives the protein CASSPRDGGYGYTF.

The chain combines TRBV20-1 with TRBJ1-2; D is unclear. In germline, CDR1 is DFQATT, CDR2 SNEGSKA (reference sequence). Trimming took off 6 bases at V and 2 bases at J, with 7 bases between the two ends. The length of the CDR3 is 11 residues. The CDR3 DNA follows: TGCAGTGCGGGCCAGAACTATGGCTACACCTTC. Its translation is CSAGQNYGYTF.

V and J are TRBV15 and TRBJ2-1; possibly TRBD2 for D (6 bases). Germline assignment: CDR1 LNHNV and CDR2 YYDKDF (reference sequence). V was trimmed by 5 bases and J by 2 bases, leaving 19 bases between them. The CDR3 has 17 amino acids. This CDR3 is CATSFPPLGGTYNEQFF. CDR3 DNA: TGTGCCACCAGCTTTCCCCCTCTTGGAGGGACCTACAATGAGCAGTTCTTC.

The CDR3 loop reads CASSLDPGPVAEAFF. The CDR3 region has the DNA TGTGCCAGCAGCTTAGATCCAGGGCCCGTCGCTGAAGCTTTCTTT. This chain uses TRBV11-2 with TRBJ1-1, with a weak D call TRBD1 (5 bases). This CDR3 has 15 amino acids. Germline V gives CDR1 SGHAT, CDR2 FQNNGV. V dropped 0 bases and J dropped 6 bases, with 14 bases sitting between them.

The chain has TRBV18 and TRBJ1-5, with unresolved D. Trimming shortened V by 3 bases and J by 2 bases, and 11 bases separated the two germline ends. The V gene's germline CDR1 is KGHSH and CDR2 LQKENI. The length of the CDR3 is 15 residues. The CDR3 DNA sequence: TGTGCCAGCTCACCGGGCGGGTCCGGCAATCAGCCCCAGCATTTT. This sequence encodes CASSPGGSGNQPQHF.

The chain has TRBV7-9 and TRBJ1-2, with D uncertain. The CDR3 extends over 13 amino acids. Trimming removed 5 bases from V and 6 bases from J, with 13 bases in between. Germline values: CDR1 SEHNR, CDR2 FQNEAQ (reference sequence). This CDR3 is CASSLDRDHGYTF. The CDR3 nucleotides are TGTGCCAGCAGCCTGGACCGGGATCATGGCTACACCTTC.

The chain uses TRBV7-2 and TRBJ1-2; D ambiguous. The V end lost 5 bases, the J end lost 2 bases, and 15 bases lay between the germline ends. The CDR3 extends over 15 amino acids. The germline V gene has CDR1 SGHTA and CDR2 FQGNSA. CDR3 sequence (DNA): TGTGCCAGCAGCCCTGGGAGGGTTAGGAACTATGGCTACACCTTC. Translation gives CASSPGRVRNYGYTF.

This clone showed up just a few times. This sequence joins TRBV29-1 and TRBJ2-1; D perhaps matches TRBD2 (5 bases). V lost 5 bases and J lost 2, with 10 bases in between. Germline V gives CDR1 SQVTM, CDR2 ANQGSEA. CDR3 length equals 13 residues. The CDR3 loop reads CSVTRVAYNEQFF. CDR3 DNA: TGCAGCGTTACTAGGGTCGCCTACAATGAGCAGTTCTTC.

This clone appeared a few times. This chain links TRBV7-9 with TRBJ2-7; TRBD2 matches at 10 bases. Germline trimming cut 9 bases from V and 6 bases from J; bases unmatched to any gene: 8. Looked up from germline, CDR1 is SEHNR and CDR2 is FQNEAQ (reference sequence). This CDR3 is built from 13 residues. The CDR3 is CARHLAGEGEQYF. In nucleotides, the CDR3 is TGTGCCAGACACCTAGCGGGGGAGGGCGAGCAGTACTTC.

Points on this clone: Other DNA sequences in the same sample also yield this CDR3. This sequence joins TRBV7-2 and TRBJ1-5; D gene ambiguous. The length of the CDR3 is 13 residues. V lost 5 bases, J lost 6 bases, and 11 bases lay in between. Germline CDR1 SGHTA, CDR2 FQGNSA. CDR3 region: CASSQGTGQPQHF. CDR3 nucleotides: TGTGCCAGCAGCCAAGGAACCGGTCAGCCCCAGCATTTT.

This chain joins TRBV19 and TRBJ1-1; 9 bases are a match to TRBD1. The germline V gene encodes CDR1 LNHDA and CDR2 SQIVND (reference sequence). The V gene end was trimmed by 7 bases and the J gene end by 5 bases; junction bases not matched to a gene: 5. This CDR3 spans 13 amino acids. The CDR3 bases are TGTGCCAGTAATAAACAGGGGGCAACTGAAGCTTTCTTT. As protein: CASNKQGATEAFF. The complete variable domain, with remaining parts taken from reference TRBV19 and TRBJ1-1, reads DGGITQSPKYLFRKEGQNVTLSCEQNLNHDAMYWYRQDPGQGLRLIYYSQIVNDFQKGDIAEGYSVSREKKESFPLTVTSAQKNPTAFYLCASNKQGATEAFFGQGTRLTVV.

The chain links TRBV7-2 to TRBJ2-3, with TRBD2 as a possible D gene (6 bases). Germline lookup yields CDR1 SGHTA and CDR2 FQGNSA. The CDR3 runs to 13 residues. Trimming pared 3 bases from V and 4 bases from J, leaving 8 bases between. The CDR3 loop is CASSFGEADTQYF. CDR3 in DNA: TGTGCCAGCAGCTTTGGGGAGGCAGATACGCAGTATTTT.

This chain uses TRBV28 with TRBJ2-7; TRBD2 matches 10 bases. Germline trimming cut 6 bases from V and 4 bases from J; bases unmatched to any gene: 6. The CDR3 is 14 residues long. Germline assignment: CDR1 MDHEN and CDR2 SYDVKM. CDR3 residues: CASSTAGGSYEQYF. The CDR3 nucleotides are TGTGCCAGCAGCACAGCGGGGGGGTCATACGAGCAGTACTTC.

This clone was found once. This chain connects TRBV7-9 to TRBJ1-5; no clear D gene. The CDR3 covers 13 residues. V was cut by 2 bases and J by 4 bases, with 6 bases left in between. CDR1 SEHNR and CDR2 FQNEAQ come from the germline V gene (reference sequence). The CDR3 coding sequence is TGTGCCAGCAGCTTATCCGCGAATCAGCCCCAGCATTTT. This sequence encodes CASSLSANQPQHF.